This T cell receptor (beta chain) was obtained from a study of T cell responses to AZD1222 COVID-19 vaccine. This table comes from immunoSEQ multiplex PCR, and its TCRdb copy is limited to in-frame clones, with some not included. The data show approximately 140,000 clones, 75% to 95% seen once. Study observations and caveats: Spike-spanning, vaccine-associated CD4 TCRs were dominant at 160-218 and 743-854. Only 6 or 7 AZD1222 recipients tested seropositive at baseline. In a largely white British group with more females than males, clonal diversity was possibly underestimated.

In regard to this clone: Its specificity is not known.

Material: peripheral blood, obtained on day 0 of MenACWY control vaccination. The receptor's source is an adult in good health.

This CDR3 reads CASSEVPTGIYGYTF. The CDR3 coding sequence is TGTGCCAGCAGTGAAGTCCCGACAGGGATCTATGGCTACACCTTC. The rearrangement links TRBV6-1 to TRBJ1-2; 7 bases line up with TRBD1. The CDR3 contains 15 residues. The germline CDR1 and CDR2 sequences are MNHNS and SASEGT. V lost 1 base to trimming and J lost 4 bases; unmatched junction nucleotides: 6.